These T cell receptor beta chains were read from a single sample in a study of Graves' ophthalmopathy and Graves' hyperthyroidism. A single record per CDR3 protein comes from TCRdb applying MiXCR to the multiplex PCR reads. The sample lists about 420,000 distinct CDR3 sequences, 21% occurring once. Specimen: peripheral blood. All receptors come from a woman aged 18-35 years with stable Graves' hyperthyroidism. Both conserved end residues are part of each CDR3. D genes are given only for firm matches. Size is stated as once, few, many, or a class for an expanded clone.

clone size,V gene,J gene,D gene,CDR3 DNA,CDR3 protein
many,TRBV10-3,TRBJ2-5,NA,TGTGCCATCAGTAATCCGCCAAATGGGGGGCGAGAGACCCAGTACTTC,CAISNPPNGGRETQYF
many,TRBV25-1,TRBJ2-7,NA,TGTGCCAGCAGTGAATTTGGAGGGAAGTCCTACGAGCAGTACTTC,CASSEFGGKSYEQYF
once,TRBV19,TRBJ2-5,NA,TGTGCCAGGCCCGGGGGACCAGAGACCCAGTACTTC,CARPGGPETQYF
many,TRBV30,TRBJ1-3,TRBD1,TGTGCCTGGAGTGCTACAGGGGGCGCGGACACCATATATTTT,CAWSATGGADTIYF
many,TRBV28,TRBJ1-5,NA,TGTGCCAGCAGTTTATCCCAGGGTCAGCCCCAGCATTTT,CASSLSQGQPQHF
few,TRBV6-5,TRBJ2-4,TRBD1,TGTGCCAGCAGTTACGGGACAGGGGCCATAGCCAAAAACATTCAGTACTTC,CASSYGTGAIAKNIQYF
many,TRBV12-3/TRBV12-4,TRBJ1-2,NA,TGTGCCAGCAGTTGGGGTCGCGGCTACACCTTC,CASSWGRGYTF
many,TRBV5-1,TRBJ1-3,NA,NA,CASSLVGEGNTMYF
few,TRBV15,TRBJ2-7,TRBD1,TGTGCCACCAGCAGGGACAGGGGGCTCTACGAGCAGTACTTC,CATSRDRGLYEQYF
few,TRBV5-1,TRBJ2-2,TRBD2,TGCGCCAGCAGCCTGGGACTAGCGGGAGGCAACACCGGGGAGCTGTTTTTT,CASSLGLAGGNTGELFF
once,TRBV6-4,TRBJ1-1,NA,TGTGCCAGCAGTGCGGAGAAGAACACTGAAGCTTTCTTT,CASSAEKNTEAFF